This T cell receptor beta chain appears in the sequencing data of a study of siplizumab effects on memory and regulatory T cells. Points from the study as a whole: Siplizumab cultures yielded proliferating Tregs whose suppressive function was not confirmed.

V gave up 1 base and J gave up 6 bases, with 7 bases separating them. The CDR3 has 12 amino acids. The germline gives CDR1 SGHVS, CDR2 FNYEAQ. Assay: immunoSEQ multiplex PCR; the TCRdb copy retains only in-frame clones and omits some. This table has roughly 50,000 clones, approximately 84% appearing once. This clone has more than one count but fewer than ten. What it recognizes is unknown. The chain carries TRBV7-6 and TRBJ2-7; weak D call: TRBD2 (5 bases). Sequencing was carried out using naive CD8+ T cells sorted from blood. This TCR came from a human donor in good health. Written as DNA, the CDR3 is TGTGCCAGCAGCTTAGGCGGGTCCGAGCAGTACTTC. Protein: CASSLGGSEQYF.